Described below is a single T cell receptor beta chain sequence and its context. The sample originates from a study of blood T cell repertoires in COVID-19. The method was immunoSEQ multiplex PCR; TCRdb's version includes in-frame clones alone and lacks a portion of them. The data show nearly 350,000 clones, about 90% seen once. CDR3 length: 18 residues. V dropped 0 bases and J dropped 5; count of bases not matched to a gene: 13. The chain is built from TRBV23-1 and TRBJ1-1; TRBD1 aligns across 9 bases. TRBV23-1 is an open reading frame, and its role is uncertain. This clonotype was obtained from a woman aged 25 to 39 who had recovered from COVID-19. Source material: PBMCs or T cells enriched from blood (not recorded which). CDR3 sequence: CASSQSPRDREIGTEAFF. In DNA, the CDR3 is TGCGCCAGCAGTCAATCGCCCCGGGACAGGGAAATAGGGACTGAAGCTTTCTTT.